This T cell receptor (beta chain) was observed in a study of cytomegalovirus exposure and HLA in healthy donors. Study-wide findings and caveats: CMV antigen specificity was confirmed in vitro for a few CMV-associated chains.

Generated by immunoSEQ multiplex PCR, the TCRdb table keeps only in-frame clones and is missing some. The sample shows about 240,000 clones, 70% to 90% of them seen only once. With regard to this clone: Its specificity is not known.

The sequence was obtained from a woman aged 25 to 39 in good health and CMV-seropositive. Sequencing used PBMCs.

CDR3 DNA sequence: TGTGCCAGCAGGCGGAGTGAAGCTTTCTTT. Its protein product is CASRRSEAFF. The rearrangement links TRBV25-1 to TRBJ1-1, with unresolved D. Germline V gene data show CDR1 as MGHDK and CDR2 as SYGVNS. Trimming shortened V by 6 bases and J by 7 bases, and 6 bases separated the two germline ends. The CDR3 covers 10 residues. Full variable domain (outside the CDR3, taken from reference TRBV25-1 and TRBJ1-1): EADIYQTPRYLVIGTGKKITLECSQTMGHDKMYWYQQDPGMELHLIHYSYGVNSTEKGDLSSESTVSRIRTEHFPLTLESARPSHTSQYLCASRRSEAFFGQGTRLTVV.